This TCR beta chain was identified during a study of blood T cell repertoires in COVID-19. Study information: Whether acute or convalescent, the COVID-19 samples came from the United States, Italy and Spain.

The method was immunoSEQ multiplex PCR; TCRdb's version includes in-frame clones alone and lacks a portion of them. Of roughly 9,200 clones in the sample, 80% to 85% were seen once. This clone occurred once. V shed 5 bases, J shed 6 bases, and the junction held 4 bases outside the gene matches. This CDR3 contains 13 residues. Germline loops: CDR1 MNHEY, CDR2 SVGAGI. This TCR derives from a man between 60 and 70 years old with active COVID-19. The rearrangement links TRBV6-5 to TRBJ1-1; 9 bases line up with TRBD1. Sequenced: peripheral blood. The CDR3 DNA reads TGTGCCAGCAGTCAACAGGGGGCGGCTGAAGCTTTCTTT. It is translated as CASSQQGAAEAFF.